The entry below describes one T cell receptor beta chain. The sample originates from a study of blood T cell repertoires in COVID-19. Study summary: Both acute and convalescent COVID-19 samples were obtained from the United States, Italy and Spain. T cells, B-cell-depleted T cells, or PBMCs supplied cDNA or gDNA.

The CDR3 consists of 16 residues. The junction had 8 bases not matched to a gene; V was cut back by 1 base and J by 8 bases. Germline V gene lookup returns CDR1 SGHDN and CDR2 FVKESK. Authors' methods: Reference gene primer amplification gave estimated nucleated cell counts. Sequencing was performed with immunoSEQ multiplex PCR; in TCRdb, only in-frame clones are kept and a portion is missing. That table gives V, J and clone size, and the DNA gave D and trimming. Counted here are around 39,000 clones, 88% occurring once; the ten biggest clones make up roughly 9.8%. This clonotype was obtained from a human donor in a cohort sampled during active COVID-19. Source material: peripheral blood. The chain combines TRBV14 with TRBJ1-6; TRBD1 matches at 7 bases. CDR3 nucleotide sequence: TGTGCCAGCAGCCAAGGGACAGGCCCGTTAGATTCACCCCTCCACTTT. It translates to CASSQGTGPLDSPLHF.